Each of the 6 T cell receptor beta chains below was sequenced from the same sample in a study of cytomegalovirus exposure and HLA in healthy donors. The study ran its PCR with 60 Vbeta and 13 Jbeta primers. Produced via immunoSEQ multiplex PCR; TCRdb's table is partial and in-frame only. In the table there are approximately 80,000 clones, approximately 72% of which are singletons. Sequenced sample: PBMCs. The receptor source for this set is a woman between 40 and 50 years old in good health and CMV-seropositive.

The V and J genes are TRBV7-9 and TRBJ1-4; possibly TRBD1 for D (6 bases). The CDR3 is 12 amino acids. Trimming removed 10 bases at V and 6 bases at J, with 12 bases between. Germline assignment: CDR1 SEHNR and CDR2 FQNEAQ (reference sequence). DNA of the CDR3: TGTGCCACCAAAAACAGGGATGAAAAACTGTTTTTT. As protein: CATKNRDEKLFF.

The DNA for the CDR3 is TGTGCCAGCAGTTTAGGGGGCACAGATACGCAGTATTTT. The encoded protein is CASSLGGTDTQYF. The gene calls are TRBV25-1 and TRBJ2-3; maybe TRBD1 (5 bases). The CDR3 is made up of 13 amino acids. V lost 5 bases, J lost 1 base, and 7 bases lay in between. Germline V gene lookup returns CDR1 MGHDK and CDR2 SYGVNS.

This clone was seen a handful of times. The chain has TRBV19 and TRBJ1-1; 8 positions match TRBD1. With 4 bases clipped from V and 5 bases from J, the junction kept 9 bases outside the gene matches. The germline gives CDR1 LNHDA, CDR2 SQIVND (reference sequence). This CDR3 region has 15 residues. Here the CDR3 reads CASSTRQGRGTEAFF. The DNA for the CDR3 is TGTGCCAGTAGTACCCGACAGGGGAGGGGTACTGAAGCTTTCTTT.

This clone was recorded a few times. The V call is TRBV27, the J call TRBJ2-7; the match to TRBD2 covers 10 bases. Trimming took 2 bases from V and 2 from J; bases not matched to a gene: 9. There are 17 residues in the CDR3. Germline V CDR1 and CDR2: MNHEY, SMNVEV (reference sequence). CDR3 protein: CASSLRASGGAPYEQYF. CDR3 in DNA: TGTGCCAGCAGTTTAAGGGCTAGCGGGGGAGCCCCCTACGAGCAGTACTTC.

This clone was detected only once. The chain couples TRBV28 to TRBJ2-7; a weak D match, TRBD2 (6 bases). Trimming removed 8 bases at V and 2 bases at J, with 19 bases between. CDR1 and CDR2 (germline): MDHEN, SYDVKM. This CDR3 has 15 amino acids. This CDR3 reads CASGGAGRATYEQYF. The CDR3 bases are TGTGCCAGCGGCGGGGCGGGGAGAGCAACCTACGAGCAGTACTTC.

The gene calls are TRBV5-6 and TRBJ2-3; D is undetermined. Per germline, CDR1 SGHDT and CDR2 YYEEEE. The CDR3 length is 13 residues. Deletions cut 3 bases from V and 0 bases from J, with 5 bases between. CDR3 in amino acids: CASSSQSTDTQYF. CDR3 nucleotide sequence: TGTGCCAGCAGCTCCCAAAGCACAGATACGCAGTATTTT. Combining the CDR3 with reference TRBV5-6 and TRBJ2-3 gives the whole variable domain DAGVTQSPTHLIKTRGQQVTLRCSPKSGHDTVSWYQQALGQGPQFIFQYYEEEERQRGNFPDRFSGHQFPNYSSELNVNALLLGDSALYLCASSSQSTDTQYFGPGTRLTVL.